This T cell receptor (beta chain) was documented in a study of CD8+CD57+ T cells in acquired aplastic anemia. Study summary: Mean DNA quantity obtained from sorted CD4+ and CD8+ cells was 3 to 3.5 ug. Overall study results and limits: Patients and controls had in common 25 to 35 CD8+ CDR3 sequences.

Germline-derived CDR1 and CDR2 are ENHRY and SYGVKD. The length of the CDR3 is 15 residues. The V end lost 4 bases, the J end lost 0 bases, and 13 bases lay between the germline ends. Investigators profiled TCR beta VDJ and CDR3 from genomic DNA template. From the reads, TCRdb called clonotypes with MiXCR, one entry per CDR3 protein. The sample lists about 200,000 distinct CDR3 sequences, 34% occurring once. This clonotype was observed at least ten times. Its antigen is as yet unknown. The chain is built from TRBV10-3 and TRBJ2-7; D gene uncertain. This receptor was identified in a human donor in good health, serving as a control. Input material: sorted CD4+, CD8+, or CD8+CD57+ T cells (not recorded which) from PBMCs. CDR3 residues: CAISGASPNSYEQYF. CDR3 DNA: TGTGCCATCAGTGGAGCATCTCCCAACTCCTACGAGCAGTACTTC.